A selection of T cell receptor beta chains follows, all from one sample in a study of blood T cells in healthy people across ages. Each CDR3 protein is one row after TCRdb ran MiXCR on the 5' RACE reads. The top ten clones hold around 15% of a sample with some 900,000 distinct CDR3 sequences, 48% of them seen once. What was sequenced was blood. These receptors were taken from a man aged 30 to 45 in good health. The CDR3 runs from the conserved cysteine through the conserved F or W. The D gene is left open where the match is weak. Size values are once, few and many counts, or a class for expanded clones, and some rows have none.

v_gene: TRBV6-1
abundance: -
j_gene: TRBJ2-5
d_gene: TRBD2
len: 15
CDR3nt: TGTGTCAGCAGTGAAGGGGCGGGAGCCCAAGAGACCCAGTACTTC
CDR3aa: CVSSEGAGAQETQYF

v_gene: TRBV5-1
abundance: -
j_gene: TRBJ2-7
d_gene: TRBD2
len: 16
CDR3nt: TGCGCCAGCAGCGAAGTAGCGGGCCTCAGCTCCTACGAGCAGTACTTC
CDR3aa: CASSEVAGLSSYEQYF

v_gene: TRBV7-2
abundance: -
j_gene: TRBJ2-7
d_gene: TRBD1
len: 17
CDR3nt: TGTGCCAGCAGCTTAGTTACGGGACAGACCTCCTCCTACGAGCAGTACTTC
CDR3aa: CASSLVTGQTSSYEQYF

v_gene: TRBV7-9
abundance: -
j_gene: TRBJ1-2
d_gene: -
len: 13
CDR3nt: TGTGCCAGCATTGGGGGGGGGTATGGTGGCTACACCTTC
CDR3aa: CASIGGGYGGYTF

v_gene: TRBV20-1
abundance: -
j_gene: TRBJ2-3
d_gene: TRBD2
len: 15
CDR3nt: TGCAGTGCTGCAGATACTAGCGGGGGAGCAGATACGCAGTATTTT
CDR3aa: CSAADTSGGADTQYF

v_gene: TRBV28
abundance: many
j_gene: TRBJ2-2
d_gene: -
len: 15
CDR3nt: TGTGCCAGCAGGCCCGGGGGCCTGAACACCGGGGAGCTGTTTTTT
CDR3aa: CASRPGGLNTGELFF

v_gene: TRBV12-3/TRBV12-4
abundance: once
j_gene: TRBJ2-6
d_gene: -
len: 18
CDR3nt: TGTGTCAGCAGTCCTCAGGGGTACCCTTCCTCTGGGGCCAACGTCCTGACTTTC
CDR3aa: CVSSPQGYPSSGANVLTF

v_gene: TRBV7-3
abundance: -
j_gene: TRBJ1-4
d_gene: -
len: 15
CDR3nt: TGTGCCAGCAGCCCGCGGACAGCCCCCGATGAAAAACTGTTTTTT
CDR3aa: CASSPRTAPDEKLFF

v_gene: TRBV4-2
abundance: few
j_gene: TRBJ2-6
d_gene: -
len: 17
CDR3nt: TGTGCCAGCAGCCAAGGGGACGGGGTCTCTGGGGCCAACGTCCTGACTTTC
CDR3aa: CASSQGDGVSGANVLTF

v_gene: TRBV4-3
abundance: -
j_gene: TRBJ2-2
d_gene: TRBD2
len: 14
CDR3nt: TGCGCCAGCAGCCATAAGCGGGGGGCCGGGGAGCTGTTTTTT
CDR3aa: CASSHKRGAGELFF

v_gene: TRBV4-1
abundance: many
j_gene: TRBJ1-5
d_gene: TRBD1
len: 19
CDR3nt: TGCGCCAGCAGCCAACCCCACTCAGGGGGACTCAGATCCAATCAGCCCCAGCATTTT
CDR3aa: CASSQPHSGGLRSNQPQHF

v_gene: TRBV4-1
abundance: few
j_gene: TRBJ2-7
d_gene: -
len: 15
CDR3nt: TGCGCCAGCAGCCAAGTGGGGACACCCTCCTACGAGCAGTACTTC
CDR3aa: CASSQVGTPSYEQYF

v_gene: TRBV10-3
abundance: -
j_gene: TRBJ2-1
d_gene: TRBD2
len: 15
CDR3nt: TGTGCCATCAATGGGGGGGGGGACTCCTACAATGAGCAGTTCTTC
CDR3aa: CAINGGGDSYNEQFF

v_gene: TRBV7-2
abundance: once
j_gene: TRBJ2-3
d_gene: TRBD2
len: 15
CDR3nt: TGTGCCAGCAACGTAGCGGGGGGGCTCACAGATACGCAGTATTTT
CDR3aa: CASNVAGGLTDTQYF

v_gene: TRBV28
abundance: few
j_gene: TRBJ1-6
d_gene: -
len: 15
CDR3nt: TGTGCCAGCACCTCTCCCCGGGAAGCTGATTCACCCCTCCACTTT
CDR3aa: CASTSPREADSPLHF

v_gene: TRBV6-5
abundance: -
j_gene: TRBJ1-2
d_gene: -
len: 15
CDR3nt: TGTGCCGGCAGTTACTCGAATTCGCGATCCTATGGCTACACCTTC
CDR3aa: CAGSYSNSRSYGYTF

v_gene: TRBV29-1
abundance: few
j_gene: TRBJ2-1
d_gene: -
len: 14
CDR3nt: TGCAGCGTTGAGCGGCGGGCCTCCTACAATGAGCAGTTCTTC
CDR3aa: CSVERRASYNEQFF

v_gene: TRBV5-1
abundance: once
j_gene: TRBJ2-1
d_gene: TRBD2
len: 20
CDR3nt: TGCGCCAGCAGCTTGGAGGCTAGCGGGACCTCCTATGGGTCCTACAATGAGCAGTTCTTC
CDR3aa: CASSLEASGTSYGSYNEQFF

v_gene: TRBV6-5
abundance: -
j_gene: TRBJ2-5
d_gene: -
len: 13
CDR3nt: TGTGCCAGCAGACTCTTTATGGGGGAGACCCAGTACTTC
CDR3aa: CASRLFMGETQYF

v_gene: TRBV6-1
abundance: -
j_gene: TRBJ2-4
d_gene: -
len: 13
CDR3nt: TGTGCCAGCAGAGGGACGGGCAAAAACATTCAGTACTTC
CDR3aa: CASRGTGKNIQYF

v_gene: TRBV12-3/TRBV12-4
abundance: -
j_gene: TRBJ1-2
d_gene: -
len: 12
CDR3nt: TGTGCCAGCAGTTTGTCCTCTTTTGGCTACACCTTC
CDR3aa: CASSLSSFGYTF

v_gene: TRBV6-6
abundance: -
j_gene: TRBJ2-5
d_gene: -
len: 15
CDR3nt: TGTGCCAGCAGAGAGACAGGGAGGTACCAAGAGACCCAGTACTTC
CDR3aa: CASRETGRYQETQYF

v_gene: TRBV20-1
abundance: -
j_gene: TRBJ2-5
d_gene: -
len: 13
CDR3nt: TGCAGTGCTAGAGGTCGTGACACGGAGACCCAGTACTTC
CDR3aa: CSARGRDTETQYF

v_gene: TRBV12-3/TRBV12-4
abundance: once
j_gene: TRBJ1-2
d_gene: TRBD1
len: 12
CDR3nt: TGTGCCAGGGGACAGGAGTTCTATGGCTACACCTTC
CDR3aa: CARGQEFYGYTF

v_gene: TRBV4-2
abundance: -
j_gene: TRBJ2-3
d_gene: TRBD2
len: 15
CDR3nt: TGTGCCAGCAGCCCTAGCGGGGGGGCCGAAGATACGCAGTATTTT
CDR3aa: CASSPSGGAEDTQYF

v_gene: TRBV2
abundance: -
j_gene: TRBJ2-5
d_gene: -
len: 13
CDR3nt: TGTGCCAGCAGGCACCCTAGGGAAGAGACCCAGTACTTC
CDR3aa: CASRHPREETQYF

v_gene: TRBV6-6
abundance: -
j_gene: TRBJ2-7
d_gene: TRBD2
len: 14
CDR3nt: TGTGCCAGCAGTAGGACTAGCGGGGTGCTCGAGCAGTACTTC
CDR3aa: CASSRTSGVLEQYF

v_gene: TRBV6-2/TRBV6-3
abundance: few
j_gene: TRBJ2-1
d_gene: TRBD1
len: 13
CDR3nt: TGTGCCAGCCGTGACAGGGTCTACAATGAGCAGTTCTTC
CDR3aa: CASRDRVYNEQFF

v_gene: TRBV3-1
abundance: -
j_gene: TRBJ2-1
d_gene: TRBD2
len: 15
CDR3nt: TGTGCCAGCAGCCACCCCCGAGCGGGGGACGGTGAGCAGTTCTTC
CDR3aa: CASSHPRAGDGEQFF